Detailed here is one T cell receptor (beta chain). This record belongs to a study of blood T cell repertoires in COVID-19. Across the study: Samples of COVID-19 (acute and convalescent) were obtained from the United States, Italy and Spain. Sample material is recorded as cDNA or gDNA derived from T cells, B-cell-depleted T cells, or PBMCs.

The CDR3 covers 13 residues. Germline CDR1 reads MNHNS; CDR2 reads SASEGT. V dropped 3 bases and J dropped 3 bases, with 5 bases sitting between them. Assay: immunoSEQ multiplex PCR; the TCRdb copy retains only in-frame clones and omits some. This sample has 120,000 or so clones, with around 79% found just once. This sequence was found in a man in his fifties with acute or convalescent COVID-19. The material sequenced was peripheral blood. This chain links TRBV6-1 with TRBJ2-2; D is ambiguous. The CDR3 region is CASSDGYTGELFF. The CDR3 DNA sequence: TGTGCCAGCAGTGATGGCTACACCGGGGAGCTGTTTTTT.